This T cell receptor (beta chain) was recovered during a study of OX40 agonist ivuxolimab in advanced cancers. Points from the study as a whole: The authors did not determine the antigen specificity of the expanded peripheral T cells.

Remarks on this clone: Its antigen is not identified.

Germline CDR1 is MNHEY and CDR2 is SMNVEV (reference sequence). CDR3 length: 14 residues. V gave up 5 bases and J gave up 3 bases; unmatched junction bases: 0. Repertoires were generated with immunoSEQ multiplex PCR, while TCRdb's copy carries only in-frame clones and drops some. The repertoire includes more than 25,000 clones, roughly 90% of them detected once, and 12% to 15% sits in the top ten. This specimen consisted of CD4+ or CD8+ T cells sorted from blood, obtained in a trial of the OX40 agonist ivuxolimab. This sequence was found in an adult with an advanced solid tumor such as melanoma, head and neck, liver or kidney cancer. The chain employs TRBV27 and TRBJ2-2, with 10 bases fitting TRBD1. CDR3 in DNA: TGTGCCAGCAGTGGACAGGGGGACACCGGGGAGCTGTTTTTT. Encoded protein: CASSGQGDTGELFF.